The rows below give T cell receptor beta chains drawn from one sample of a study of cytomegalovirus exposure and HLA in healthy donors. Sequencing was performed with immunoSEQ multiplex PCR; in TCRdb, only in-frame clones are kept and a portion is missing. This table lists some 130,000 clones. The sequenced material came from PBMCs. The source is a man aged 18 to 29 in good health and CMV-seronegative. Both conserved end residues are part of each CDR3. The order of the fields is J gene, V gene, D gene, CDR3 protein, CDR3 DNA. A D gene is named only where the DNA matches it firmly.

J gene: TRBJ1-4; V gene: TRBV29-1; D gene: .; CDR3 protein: CSAVRGPNEKLFF; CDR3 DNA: TGCAGCGCCGTTAGGGGTCCTAATGAAAAACTGTTTTTT
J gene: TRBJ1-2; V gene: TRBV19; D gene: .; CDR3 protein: CASSILVGGGSTGGYTF; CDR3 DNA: TGTGCCAGTAGTATTCTGGTCGGGGGGGGGAGTACGGGTGGCTACACCTTC
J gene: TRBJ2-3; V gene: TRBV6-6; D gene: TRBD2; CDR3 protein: CASSRGVPSSTDTQYF; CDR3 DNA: TGTGCCAGCAGTCGGGGGGTCCCTTCCTCCACAGATACGCAGTATTTT
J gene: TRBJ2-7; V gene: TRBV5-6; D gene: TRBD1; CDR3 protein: CASSRYRDSSYEQYF; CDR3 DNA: TGTGCCAGCAGCCGTTACCGGGACAGCTCCTACGAGCAGTACTTC
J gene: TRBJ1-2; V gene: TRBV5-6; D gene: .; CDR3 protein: CASSPRGTYGYTF; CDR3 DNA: TGTGCCAGCAGCCCCAGGGGAACCTATGGCTACACCTTC
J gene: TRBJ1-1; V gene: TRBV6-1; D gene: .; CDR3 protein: CASRGTFSEAFF; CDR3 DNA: TGTGCCAGCAGAGGGACATTTTCTGAAGCTTTCTTT
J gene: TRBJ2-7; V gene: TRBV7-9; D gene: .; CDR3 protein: CASSPQVPGYEQYF; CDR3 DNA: TGTGCCAGCAGCCCGCAAGTACCAGGCTACGAGCAGTACTTC
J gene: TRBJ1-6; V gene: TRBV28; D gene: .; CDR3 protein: CASSFTRDSPLHF; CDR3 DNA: TGTGCCAGCAGTTTTACCAGGGATTCACCCCTCCACTTT
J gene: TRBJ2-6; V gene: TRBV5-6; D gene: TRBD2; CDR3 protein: CASSSLLAGGTSGANVLTF; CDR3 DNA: TGTGCCAGCAGCTCCTTACTAGCGGGAGGAACCTCTGGGGCCAACGTCCTGACTTTC
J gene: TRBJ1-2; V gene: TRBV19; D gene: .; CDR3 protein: CASSIAGLGHGYTF; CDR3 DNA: TGTGCCAGTAGTATTGCAGGGTTAGGTCATGGCTACACCTTC
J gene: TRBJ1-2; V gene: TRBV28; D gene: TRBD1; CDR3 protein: CASSSLLTGTGGGYTF; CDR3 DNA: TGTGCCAGCAGTTCACTCCTTACCGGGACAGGGGGTGGCTACACCTTC
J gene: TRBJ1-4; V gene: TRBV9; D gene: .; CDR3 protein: CASSVAGQSREKLFF; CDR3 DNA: TGTGCCAGCAGCGTTGCGGGCCAGAGTAGGGAAAAACTGTTTTTT
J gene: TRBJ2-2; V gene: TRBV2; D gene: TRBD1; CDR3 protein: CASSKRQGQGTGELFF; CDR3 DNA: TGTGCCAGCAGTAAAAGACAGGGTCAAGGCACCGGGGAGCTGTTTTTT
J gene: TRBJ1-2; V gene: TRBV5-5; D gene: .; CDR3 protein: CASSFEYAGRDRGYTF; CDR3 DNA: TGTGCCAGCAGCTTCGAATACGCAGGGAGGGATAGAGGCTACACCTTC
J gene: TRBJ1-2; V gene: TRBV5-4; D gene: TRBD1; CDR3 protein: CASSLTTGYGYTF; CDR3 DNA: TGTGCCAGCAGCTTGACGACAGGGTATGGCTACACCTTC
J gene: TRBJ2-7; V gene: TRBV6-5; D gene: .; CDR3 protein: CASRVRRVNEQYF; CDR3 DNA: TGTGCCAGCAGGGTACGGCGGGTCAACGAGCAGTACTTC
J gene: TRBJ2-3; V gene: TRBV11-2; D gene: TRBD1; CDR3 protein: CASSVDRGRPDTQYF; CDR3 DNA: TGTGCCAGCAGTGTGGACAGGGGGCGGCCAGATACGCAGTATTTT
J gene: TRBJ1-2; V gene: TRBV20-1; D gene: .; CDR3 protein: CSATDSYGYTF; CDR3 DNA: TGCAGTGCTACGGACAGCTATGGCTACACCTTC
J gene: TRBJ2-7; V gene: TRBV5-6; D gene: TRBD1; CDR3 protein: CASSSDRGMWYEQYF; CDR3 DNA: TGTGCCAGCAGCTCGGACAGGGGAATGTGGTACGAGCAGTACTTC
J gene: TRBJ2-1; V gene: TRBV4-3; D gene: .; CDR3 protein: CASSQDLRGGYNEQFF; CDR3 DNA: TGCGCCAGCAGCCAAGATCTTAGGGGGGGCTACAATGAGCAGTTCTTC
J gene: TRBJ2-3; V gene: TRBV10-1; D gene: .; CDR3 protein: CASSESKTTTDTQYF; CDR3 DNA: TGCGCCAGCAGTGAGTCGAAGACTACCACAGATACGCAGTATTTT
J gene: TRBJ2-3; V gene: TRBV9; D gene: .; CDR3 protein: CASSVSLTGTDTQYF; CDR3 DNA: TGTGCCAGCAGCGTATCACTTACCGGGACAGATACGCAGTATTTT
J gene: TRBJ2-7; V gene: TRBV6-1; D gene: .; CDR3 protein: CASSEGSSRAYEQYF; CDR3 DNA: TGTGCCAGCAGTGAAGGAAGTAGCAGGGCCTACGAGCAGTACTTC
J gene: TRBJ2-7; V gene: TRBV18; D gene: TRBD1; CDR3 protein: CASSPATDREYF; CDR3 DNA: TGTGCCAGCTCACCTGCTACGGACAGGGAGTACTTC
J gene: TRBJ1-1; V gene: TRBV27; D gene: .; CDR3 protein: CASQSGGTEAFF; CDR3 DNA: TGTGCCAGCCAATCGGGGGGCACTGAAGCTTTCTTT
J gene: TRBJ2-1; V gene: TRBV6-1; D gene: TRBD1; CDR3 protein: CASSEEGAGLAYNEQFF; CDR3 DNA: TGTGCCAGCAGTGAAGAGGGGGCAGGGCTGGCTTACAATGAGCAGTTCTTC
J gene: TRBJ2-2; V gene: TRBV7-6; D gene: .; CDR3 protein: CASSPSRVGARTGELFF; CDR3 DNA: TGTGCCAGCAGCCCCTCCCGAGTGGGGGCGCGGACCGGGGAGCTGTTTTTT
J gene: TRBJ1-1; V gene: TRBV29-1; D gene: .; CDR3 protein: CSLRGNGKDTEAFF; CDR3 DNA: TGCAGCCTCCGGGGGAACGGAAAAGACACTGAAGCTTTCTTT
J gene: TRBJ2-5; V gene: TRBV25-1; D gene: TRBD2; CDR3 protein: CASSAIAGGGETQYF; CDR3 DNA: TGTGCCAGCAGTGCGATAGCGGGAGGGGGAGAGACCCAGTACTTC
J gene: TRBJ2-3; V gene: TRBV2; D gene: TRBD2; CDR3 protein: CASGLREGETDTQYF; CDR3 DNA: TGTGCCAGCGGCCTACGGGAGGGCGAGACAGATACGCAGTATTTT
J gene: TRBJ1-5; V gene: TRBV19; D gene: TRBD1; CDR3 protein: CASRPGTGWRPQHF; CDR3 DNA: TGTGCCAGCCGTCCCGGGACAGGTTGGAGGCCCCAGCATTTT
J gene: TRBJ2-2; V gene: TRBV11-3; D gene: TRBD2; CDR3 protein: CASSLVASGTGTGELFF; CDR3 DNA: TGTGCCAGCAGCTTAGTGGCTAGCGGGACCGGAACCGGGGAGCTGTTTTTT
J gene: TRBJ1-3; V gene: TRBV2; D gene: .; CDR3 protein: CASSEGPGASGNTIYF; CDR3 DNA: TGTGCCAGCAGTGAGGGACCGGGAGCCTCTGGAAACACCATATATTTT
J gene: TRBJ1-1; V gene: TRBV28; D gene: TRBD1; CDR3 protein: CASSLITRGPDTEAFF; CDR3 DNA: TGTGCCAGCAGTTTAATTACAAGGGGGCCCGACACTGAAGCTTTCTTT
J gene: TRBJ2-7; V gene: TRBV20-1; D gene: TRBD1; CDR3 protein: CSQTGIYEQYF; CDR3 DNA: TGCAGTCAGACAGGGATCTACGAGCAGTACTTC
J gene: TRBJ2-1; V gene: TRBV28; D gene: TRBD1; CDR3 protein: CASSSRDRDYNEQFF; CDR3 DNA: TGTGCCAGCAGTTCCCGGGACAGAGACTACAATGAGCAGTTCTTC
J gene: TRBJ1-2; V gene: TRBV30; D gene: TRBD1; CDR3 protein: CAWSVVDRQIHGYTF; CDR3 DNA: TGTGCCTGGAGTGTGGTGGACAGGCAAATCCATGGCTACACCTTC
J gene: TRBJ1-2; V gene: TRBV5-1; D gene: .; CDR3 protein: CASTAGETTNYGYTF; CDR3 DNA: TGCGCCAGCACCGCAGGGGAGACAACTAACTATGGCTACACCTTC
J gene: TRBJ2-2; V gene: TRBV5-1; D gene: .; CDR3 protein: CASSSLASPTGELFF; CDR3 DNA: TGCGCCAGCAGCTCCCTAGCGTCGCCCACCGGGGAGCTGTTTTTT
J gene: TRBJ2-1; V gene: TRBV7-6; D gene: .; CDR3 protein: CASSSGQHNEQFF; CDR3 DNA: TGTGCCAGCAGCTCCGGACAGCACAATGAGCAGTTCTTC
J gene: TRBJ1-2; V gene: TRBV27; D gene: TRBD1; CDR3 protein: CAGRSAPGQGEGYGYTF; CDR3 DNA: TGTGCCGGCAGGTCCGCTCCAGGACAGGGCGAGGGCTATGGCTACACCTTC
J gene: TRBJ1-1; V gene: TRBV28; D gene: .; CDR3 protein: CASSLRWTVNLNTEAFF; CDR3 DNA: TGTGCCAGCAGTTTAAGGTGGACAGTAAACCTGAACACTGAAGCTTTCTTT
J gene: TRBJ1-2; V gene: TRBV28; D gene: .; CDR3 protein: CASSLTDRILGYGYTF; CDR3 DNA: TGTGCCAGCAGTCTGACGGACAGAATCCTAGGCTATGGCTACACCTTC
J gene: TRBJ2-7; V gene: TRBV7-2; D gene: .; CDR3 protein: CASSPGLVGEQYF; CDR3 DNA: TGTGCCAGCAGCCCAGGGCTAGTCGGCGAGCAGTACTTC
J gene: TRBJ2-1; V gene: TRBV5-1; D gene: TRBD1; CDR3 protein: CASSSRDRDYNEQFF; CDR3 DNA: TGCGCCAGCAGCTCCCGGGACAGGGATTACAATGAGCAGTTCTTC
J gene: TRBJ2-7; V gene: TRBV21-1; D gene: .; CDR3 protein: CASSKRGTGFYEQYF; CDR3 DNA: TGTGCCAGCAGCAAAAGGGGGACAGGGTTCTACGAGCAGTACTTC